Presented here are 22 T cell receptor beta chains from one specimen sequenced in a study of T-cell reconstitution after alpha-beta-depleted transplantation in children. Unique molecular identifiers were incorporated when the TCRbeta library was constructed. A single record per CDR3 protein comes from TCRdb applying MiXCR to the PCR reads. The sample holds about 91,000 distinct CDR3 sequences, 7% to 9% seen once. Sequenced material: PBMCs from the stem cell graft donor, taken from the stem cell graft. These receptors came from a human donor who donated a stem cell graft to a child with congenital amegakaryocytic thrombocytopenia.

This clonotype was seen many times. The V call is TRBV15, the J call TRBJ2-5, with unresolved D. CDR1 and CDR2 (germline): LNHNV, YYDKDF (reference sequence). V lost 0 bases and J 1 base, leaving 12 bases between the germline ends. This CDR3 is 16 amino acids long. The DNA of the CDR3 is TGTGCCACCAGCAGAGATCTGGCGGCTCCCCAAGAGACCCAGTACTTC. Its translation: CATSRDLAAPQETQYF.

At least ten counts were recorded for this clonotype. The J gene is TRBJ2-3, the V gene TRBV5-5; 12 nucleotides align to TRBD2. V was clipped by 2 bases and J by 10 bases; unmatched bases: 8. CDR3 length: 15 amino acids. Germline values: CDR1 SGHKS, CDR2 YYEKEE (reference sequence). The CDR3 spells CASSLSLAGGPAQYF. CDR3 DNA sequence: TGTGCCAGCAGCTTATCCCTAGCGGGAGGGCCCGCGCAGTATTTT.

This clonotype was observed at least ten times. This chain uses TRBV12-3 or TRBV12-4 with TRBJ2-1; 9 bases line up with TRBD1. With V trimmed by 4 bases and J by 7 bases, 8 bases remained unmatched. CDR3 size: 15 residues. The CDR3 loop is CASSSGDRAVNEQFF. CDR3 in DNA: TGTGCCAGCAGTTCTGGGGACAGGGCAGTTAATGAGCAGTTCTTC.

This clonotype was picked up a small number of times. The chain links TRBV2 to TRBJ2-5; D ambiguous. V was shortened by 2 bases and J by 3 bases, with 7 bases between the two germline ends. CDR1 SNHLY and CDR2 FYNNEI come from the germline V gene. CDR3 length: 13 amino acids. The CDR3 is CASSELIKETQYF. Here the CDR3 DNA reads TGTGCCAGCAGTGAACTAATCAAAGAGACCCAGTACTTC.

In its sample, this clonotype was seen a few times. The J gene is TRBJ2-5, the V gene TRBV7-6; no definite D call. CDR1 and CDR2 from the germline V gene are SGHVS and FNYEAQ. The V end lost 5 bases, the J end lost 2 bases, and 12 bases lay between the germline ends. CDR3 length: 14 amino acids. Here the CDR3 DNA reads TGTGCCAGCAGCCCCGCCGCGTTGCAAGAGACCCAGTACTTC. Amino acids: CASSPAALQETQYF.

The rearrangement joins TRBV30 to TRBJ2-5; 7 positions match TRBD1. This CDR3 has 15 amino acids. With V trimmed by 0 bases and J by 4 bases, 8 bases remained unmatched. Germline V gene lookup returns CDR1 GTSNPN and CDR2 SVGIG (reference sequence). The CDR3 DNA follows: TGTGCCTGGAGTGTCCCGACAGGGTCGGTAGAGACCCAGTACTTC. Amino acids: CAWSVPTGSVETQYF.

This clonotype occurred many times. The rearrangement links TRBV29-1 to TRBJ2-2; a possible D gene is TRBD2 (6 bases). The germline V gene encodes CDR1 SQVTM and CDR2 ANQGSEA. CDR3 length equals 16 residues. Trimming removed 4 bases at V and 3 bases at J, with 18 bases between. CDR3 nucleotides: TGCAGCGTTGCCCTTGCCGGGACTCCCGACACCGGGGAGCTGTTTTTT. It specifies CSVALAGTPDTGELFF.

This clonotype was observed many times. The chain combines TRBV5-1 with TRBJ2-3; D perhaps matches TRBD2 (5 bases). Germline CDR1 SGHRS, CDR2 YFSETQ. V was shortened by 2 bases and J by 2 bases, with 12 bases between the two germline ends. This CDR3 is built from 15 residues. In DNA form, the CDR3 reads TGCGCCAGCAGCTTAGTGTCGGGGTACACAGATACGCAGTATTTT. This codes for CASSLVSGYTDTQYF.

This clonotype has ten or more counts. The chain has TRBV7-3 and TRBJ1-1, with D hard to call. The CDR3 is made up of 13 amino acids. The germline V and J ends were trimmed by 5 bases and 5 bases, with 12 bases remaining between them. The germline CDR1 and CDR2 sequences are SGHTA and FQGTGA. The CDR3: CASSPPAGTEAFF. The CDR3, as DNA: TGTGCCAGCAGCCCCCCGGCGGGGACTGAAGCTTTCTTT.

In its sample, this clonotype was seen many times. The rearrangement joins TRBV7-9 to TRBJ2-3; 10 nucleotides line up with TRBD1. This CDR3 spans 16 amino acids. Germline-derived CDR1 and CDR2 are SEHNR and FQNEAQ (reference sequence). V shed 5 bases, J shed 4 bases, and the junction held 9 bases outside the gene matches. The CDR3 coding sequence is TGTGCCAGCAGCCTCTGGACAGGGGGACGGGCAGATACGCAGTATTTT. Translation: CASSLWTGGRADTQYF.

This clonotype was seen ten or more times. The gene calls are TRBV12-3 or TRBV12-4 and TRBJ1-1; 8 nucleotides align to TRBD1. Trimming at V came to 6 bases and at J to 4 bases, leaving 4 bases not matched to a gene. The CDR3 has 13 residues. CDR3 coding DNA: TGTGCCAGCAGCCAGGGGGCTCGCACTGAAGCTTTCTTT. It specifies CASSQGARTEAFF.

This clonotype was counted many times. The chain recombines TRBV12-3 or TRBV12-4 with TRBJ1-2; 7 nucleotides line up with TRBD1. CDR3 length: 14 amino acids. J gave up 6 bases and V 6 bases, and 10 bases lay outside the gene matches. In DNA, the CDR3 is TGTGCCAGCAGCCCTACCGACAGGGCGAATGGCTACACCTTC. This gives the protein CASSPTDRANGYTF.

This clonotype was counted many times. The V call is TRBV7-9, the J call TRBJ1-2, with unresolved D. Germline CDR1 is SEHNR and CDR2 is FQNEAQ (reference sequence). V lost 3 bases and J lost 7, with 12 bases in between. CDR3 length equals 13 residues. The CDR3 DNA reads as TGTGCCAGCAGCTTGGAAGGAGTATCTGGCTACACCTTC. The encoded protein is CASSLEGVSGYTF.

This clonotype was counted at least ten times. The V and J genes are TRBV6-5 and TRBJ2-2, with D uncertain. V lost 3 bases and J 2 bases, leaving 10 bases between the germline ends. Germline lookup yields CDR1 MNHEY and CDR2 SVGAGI. This CDR3 has 15 residues. The CDR3 DNA reads TGTGCCAGCAGTTATGTTCCCCGAAACACCGGGGAGCTGTTTTTT. Translating gives CASSYVPRNTGELFF.

This clonotype was found many times. The CDR3 coding sequence is TGCGCCAGCAGCTTGGATTGGGGAGGAAACACCGGGGAGCTGTTTTTT. Translated, it gives CASSLDWGGNTGELFF. The chain uses TRBV5-1 and TRBJ2-2, with D possibly being TRBD2 (6 bases). Per germline, CDR1 SGHRS and CDR2 YFSETQ. V was pared by 0 bases and J by 2 bases, with 11 bases between. This CDR3 is 16 amino acids long.

This clonotype was detected many times. V and J are TRBV4-1 and TRBJ2-1; D is uncertain. The CDR3 consists of 12 residues. Germline CDR1 and CDR2: MGHRA and YSYEKL. With 3 bases removed from V and 7 bases from J, the gap between germline ends came to 7 bases. The CDR3 bases are TGCGCCAGCAGCCATCCTTTTAATGAGCAGTTCTTC. Its protein is CASSHPFNEQFF.

The gene calls are TRBV20-1 and TRBJ1-3, with TRBD1 matching over 8 bases. CDR3 size: 15 residues. Looked up from germline, CDR1 is DFQATT and CDR2 is SNEGSKA (reference sequence). Losses at the gene ends were 6 bases for V and 4 bases for J; bases not matched to a gene: 11. The CDR3 sequence: CSATKMWTGGNTIYF. CDR3 sequence (DNA): TGCAGTGCGACAAAGATGTGGACAGGGGGAAACACCATATATTTT.

Ten or more counts support this clonotype. The gene calls are TRBV7-9 and TRBJ2-5, with D hard to call. Germline CDR1 reads SEHNR; CDR2 reads FQNEAQ (reference sequence). Trimming removed 3 bases at V and 5 bases at J, with 4 bases between. This CDR3 contains 11 residues. Here the CDR3 DNA reads TGTGCCAGCAGCTTCAGCGAGACCCAGTACTTC. Translating it yields CASSFSETQYF. Drawing the rest from reference TRBV7-9 and TRBJ2-5, the complete variable domain is DTGVSQNPRHKITKRGQNVTFRCDPISEHNRLYWYRQTLGQGPEFLTYFQNEAQLEKSRLLSDRFSAERPKGSFSTLEIQRTEQGDSAMYLCASSFSETQYFGPGTRLLVL.

The sample holds many counts of this clonotype. The chain links TRBV7-2 to TRBJ1-6, with 7 bases fitting TRBD1. With V trimmed by 6 bases and J by 5 bases, 7 bases remained unmatched. The length of the CDR3 is 15 residues. CDR1 is SGHTA, CDR2 FQGNSA, per germline. CDR3 bases: TGTGCCAGCAGTCAACAGGGGAAGGATAATTCACCCCTCCACTTT. Translated, it gives CASSQQGKDNSPLHF.

This clonotype was counted ten times or more. The rearrangement links TRBV29-1 to TRBJ2-2; D is unclear. CDR1 SQVTM and CDR2 ANQGSEA come from the germline V gene. Trimming took 4 bases from V and 3 from J, leaving 15 bases between them. CDR3 size: 15 residues. The CDR3 protein is CSVVASGEDTGELFF. In nucleotides, the CDR3 is TGCAGCGTTGTTGCTTCGGGCGAAGACACCGGGGAGCTGTTTTTT.

This clonotype was seen repeatedly, ten times or more. The chain employs TRBV12-3 or TRBV12-4 and TRBJ1-2; D call uncertain. The CDR3 sequence is 12 residues long. The germline V and J ends were trimmed by 5 bases and 4 bases, with 8 bases remaining between them. The CDR3 here is CASSLGLYGYTF. The CDR3 DNA reads TGTGCCAGCAGTCTTGGGCTCTATGGCTACACCTTC.

This chain uses TRBV3-1 with TRBJ2-1, with 8 bases that match TRBD2. This CDR3 spans 17 amino acids. J lost 8 bases, V lost 11 bases, and 23 bases had no gene match. Germline assignment: CDR1 LGHDT and CDR2 YNNKEL (reference sequence). The CDR3 bases are TGTGCCTGCTCCCAACTATCCGCGGGGGGCTCCTCGGATGAGCAGTTCTTC. Encoded protein: CACSQLSAGGSSDEQFF.